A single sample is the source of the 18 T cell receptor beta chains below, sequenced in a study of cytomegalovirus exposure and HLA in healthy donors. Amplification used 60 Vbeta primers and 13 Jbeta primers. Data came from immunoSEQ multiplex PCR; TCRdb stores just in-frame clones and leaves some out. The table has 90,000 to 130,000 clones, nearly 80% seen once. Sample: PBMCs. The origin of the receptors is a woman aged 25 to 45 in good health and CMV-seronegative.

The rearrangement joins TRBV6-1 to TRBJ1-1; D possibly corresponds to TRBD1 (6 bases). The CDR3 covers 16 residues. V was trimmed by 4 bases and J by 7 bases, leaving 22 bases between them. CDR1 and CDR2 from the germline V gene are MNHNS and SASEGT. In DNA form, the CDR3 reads TGTGCCAGCAGTGCAGTGAGTACAGGGTCTACTATTGAAGCTTTCTTT. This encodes CASSAVSTGSTIEAFF.

CDR3 region: CSVGTGGAFYEQYF. The CDR3 coding sequence is TGCAGCGTTGGGACAGGGGGCGCTTTCTACGAGCAGTACTTC. The chain links TRBV29-1 to TRBJ2-7, with TRBD1 identical over 11 bases. Germline CDR1 SQVTM, CDR2 ANQGSEA. The CDR3 has 14 amino acids. J gave up 3 bases and V 4 bases, and 5 bases lay outside the gene matches.

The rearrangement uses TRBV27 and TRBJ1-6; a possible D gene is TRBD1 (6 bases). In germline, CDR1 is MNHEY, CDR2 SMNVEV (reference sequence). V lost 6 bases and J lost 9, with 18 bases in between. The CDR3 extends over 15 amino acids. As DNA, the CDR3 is TGTGCCAGCAGGCGTTCCAGGGGTAGCAGTTCACCCCTCCACTTT. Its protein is CASRRSRGSSSPLHF.

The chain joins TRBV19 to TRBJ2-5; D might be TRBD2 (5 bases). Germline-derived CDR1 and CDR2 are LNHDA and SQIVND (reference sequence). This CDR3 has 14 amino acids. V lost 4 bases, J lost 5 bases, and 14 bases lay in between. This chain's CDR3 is CASSTRTGSETQYF. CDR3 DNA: TGTGCCAGTAGTACCAGGACGGGGTCGGAGACCCAGTACTTC.

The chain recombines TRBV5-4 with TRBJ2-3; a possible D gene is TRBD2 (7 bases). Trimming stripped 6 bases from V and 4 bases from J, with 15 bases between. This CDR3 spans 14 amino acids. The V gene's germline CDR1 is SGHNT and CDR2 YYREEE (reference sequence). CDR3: CASNSRGAADTQYF. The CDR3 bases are TGTGCCAGCAACTCTCGGGGGGCCGCAGATACGCAGTATTTT.

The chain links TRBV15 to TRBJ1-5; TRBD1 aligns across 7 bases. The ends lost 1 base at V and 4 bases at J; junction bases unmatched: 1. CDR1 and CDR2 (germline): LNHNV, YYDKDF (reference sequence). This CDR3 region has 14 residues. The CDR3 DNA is TGTGCCACCAGCAGAGGGGGACAGAATCAGCCCCAGCATTTT. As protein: CATSRGGQNQPQHF.

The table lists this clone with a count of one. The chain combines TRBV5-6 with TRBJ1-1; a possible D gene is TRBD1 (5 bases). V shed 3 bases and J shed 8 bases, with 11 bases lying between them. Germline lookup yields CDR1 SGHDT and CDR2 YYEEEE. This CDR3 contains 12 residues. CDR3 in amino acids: CASSSGGGEAFF. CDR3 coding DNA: TGTGCCAGCAGCTCTGGCGGGGGGGAAGCTTTCTTT.

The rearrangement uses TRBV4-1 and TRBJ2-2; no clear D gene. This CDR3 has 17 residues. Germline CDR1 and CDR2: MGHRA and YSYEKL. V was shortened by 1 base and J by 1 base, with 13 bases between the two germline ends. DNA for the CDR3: TGCGCCAGCAGCCAAGTGAATCTGGGCTTGAACACCGGGGAGCTGTTTTTT. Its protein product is CASSQVNLGLNTGELFF.

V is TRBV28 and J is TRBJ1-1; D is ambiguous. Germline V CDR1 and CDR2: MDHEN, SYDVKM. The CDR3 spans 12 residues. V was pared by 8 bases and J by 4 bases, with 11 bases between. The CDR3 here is CASDRVGTEAFF. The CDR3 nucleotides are TGTGCCAGCGATCGGGTGGGCACTGAAGCTTTCTTT. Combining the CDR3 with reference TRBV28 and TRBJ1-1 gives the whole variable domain DVKVTQSSRYLVKRTGEKVFLECVQDMDHENMFWYRQDPGLGLRLIYFSYDVKMKEKGDIPEGYSVSREKKERFSLILESASTNQTSMYLCASDRVGTEAFFGQGTRLTVV.

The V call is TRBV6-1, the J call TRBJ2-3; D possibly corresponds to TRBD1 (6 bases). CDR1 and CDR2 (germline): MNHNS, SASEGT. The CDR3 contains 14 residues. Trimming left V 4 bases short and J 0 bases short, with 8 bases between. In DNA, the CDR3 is TGTGCCAGCAGTGGGACAGCTAGCACAGATACGCAGTATTTT. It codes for CASSGTASTDTQYF.

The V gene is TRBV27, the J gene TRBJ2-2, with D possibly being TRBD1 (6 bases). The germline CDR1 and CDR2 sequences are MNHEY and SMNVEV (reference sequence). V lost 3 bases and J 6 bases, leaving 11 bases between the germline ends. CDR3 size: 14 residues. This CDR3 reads CASSFLGAPGELFF. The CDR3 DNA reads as TGTGCCAGCAGTTTTCTGGGGGCACCCGGGGAGCTGTTTTTT.

The CDR3 loop reads CASSPRTGIPYEQYF. CDR3 coding DNA: TGCGCCAGCAGCCCCCGGACAGGGATCCCCTACGAGCAGTACTTC. The chain carries TRBV4-3 and TRBJ2-7; 8 positions match TRBD1. CDR3 length: 15 residues. J was trimmed by 2 bases and V by 4 bases; bases with no gene match: 7. Looked up from germline, CDR1 is LGHNA and CDR2 is YSLEER.

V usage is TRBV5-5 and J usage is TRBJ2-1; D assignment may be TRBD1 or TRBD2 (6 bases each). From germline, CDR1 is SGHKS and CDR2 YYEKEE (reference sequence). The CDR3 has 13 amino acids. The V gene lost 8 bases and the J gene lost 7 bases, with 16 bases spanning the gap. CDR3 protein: CASSGQLLNEQFF. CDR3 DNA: TGTGCCAGTAGCGGACAGTTACTGAATGAGCAGTTCTTC.

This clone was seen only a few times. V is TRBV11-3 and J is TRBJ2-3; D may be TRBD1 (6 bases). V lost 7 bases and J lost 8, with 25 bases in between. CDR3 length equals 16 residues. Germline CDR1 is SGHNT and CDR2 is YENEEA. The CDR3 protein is CASTPGESGPIGTQYF. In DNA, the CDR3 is TGTGCCAGCACCCCAGGGGAGAGCGGCCCTATCGGTACGCAGTATTTT.

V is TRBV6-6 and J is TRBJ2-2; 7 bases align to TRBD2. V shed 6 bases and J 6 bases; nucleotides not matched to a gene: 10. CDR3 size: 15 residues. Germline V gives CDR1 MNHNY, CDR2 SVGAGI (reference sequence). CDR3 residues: CASSSERGAPGELFF. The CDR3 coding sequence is TGTGCCAGCAGCTCCGAGCGGGGAGCCCCCGGGGAGCTGTTTTTT.

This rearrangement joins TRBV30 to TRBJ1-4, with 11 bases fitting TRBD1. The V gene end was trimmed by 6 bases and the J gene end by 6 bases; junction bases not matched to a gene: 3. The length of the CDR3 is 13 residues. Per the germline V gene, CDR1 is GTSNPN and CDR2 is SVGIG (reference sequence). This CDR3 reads CACKDRGHEKLFF. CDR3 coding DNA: TGTGCCTGCAAGGACAGGGGGCATGAAAAACTGTTTTTT.

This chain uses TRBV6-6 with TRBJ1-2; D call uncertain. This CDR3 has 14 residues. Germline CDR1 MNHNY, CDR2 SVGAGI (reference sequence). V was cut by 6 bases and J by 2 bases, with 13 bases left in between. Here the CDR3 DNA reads TGTGCCAGCAGGAATCGGCACGGGAACTATGGCTACACCTTC. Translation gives CASRNRHGNYGYTF.

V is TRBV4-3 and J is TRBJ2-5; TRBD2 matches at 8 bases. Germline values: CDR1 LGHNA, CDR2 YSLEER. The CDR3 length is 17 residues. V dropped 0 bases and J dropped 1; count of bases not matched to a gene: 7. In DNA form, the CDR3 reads TGCGCCAGCAGCCAAGATCCAGCGGGAGTCGGCCAAGAGACCCAGTACTTC. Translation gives CASSQDPAGVGQETQYF.